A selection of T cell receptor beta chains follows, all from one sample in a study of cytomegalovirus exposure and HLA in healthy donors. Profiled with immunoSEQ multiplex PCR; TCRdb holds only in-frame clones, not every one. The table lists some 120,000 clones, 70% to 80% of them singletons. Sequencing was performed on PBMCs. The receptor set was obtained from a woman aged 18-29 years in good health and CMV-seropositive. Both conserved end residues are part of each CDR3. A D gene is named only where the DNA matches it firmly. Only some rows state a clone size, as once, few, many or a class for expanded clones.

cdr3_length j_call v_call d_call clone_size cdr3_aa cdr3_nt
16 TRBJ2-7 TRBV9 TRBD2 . CASSVEDGRFSYEQYF TGTGCCAGCAGCGTAGAAGACGGGAGGTTCTCCTACGAGCAGTACTTC
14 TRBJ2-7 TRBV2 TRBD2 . CASTEGRGAYEQYF TGTGCCAGCACTGAAGGTCGGGGGGCCTACGAGCAGTACTTC
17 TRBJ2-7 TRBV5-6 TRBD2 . CASSFPFGEGGRGEQYF TGTGCCAGCAGCTTCCCCTTTGGGGAGGGAGGTCGGGGCGAGCAGTACTTC
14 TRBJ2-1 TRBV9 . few CASTVGGAYNEQFF TGTGCCAGCACCGTAGGTGGGGCTTACAATGAGCAGTTCTTC
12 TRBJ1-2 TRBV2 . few CASGTGSYGYTF TGTGCCAGCGGTACGGGGTCCTATGGCTACACCTTC
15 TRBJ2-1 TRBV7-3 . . CASSLQGGRDNEQFF TGTGCCAGCAGCCTCCAAGGTGGGCGGGACAATGAGCAGTTCTTC
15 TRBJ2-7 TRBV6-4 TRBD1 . CASSDPGTGVYEQYF TGTGCCAGCAGTGATCCCGGGACAGGGGTGTATGAGCAGTACTTC
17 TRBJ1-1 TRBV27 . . CASSLSGGWGMNTEAFF TGTGCCAGCAGTTTATCGGGGGGGTGGGGGATGAACACTGAAGCTTTCTTT
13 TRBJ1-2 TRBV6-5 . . CASSYGRHYGYTF TGTGCCAGCAGTTACGGCAGGCACTATGGCTACACCTTC
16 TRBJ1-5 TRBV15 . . CATSRDQRASLEPQHF TGTGCCACCAGCAGAGATCAGAGGGCGTCGTTGGAGCCCCAGCATTTT
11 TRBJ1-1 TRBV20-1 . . CSAGGASGAFF TGCAGTGCTGGGGGGGCCTCTGGGGCTTTCTTT
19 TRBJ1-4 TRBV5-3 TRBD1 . CARSLGVTEGAQANEKLFF TGTGCCAGAAGCTTGGGGGTCACGGAGGGGGCGCAGGCTAATGAAAAACTGTTTTTT
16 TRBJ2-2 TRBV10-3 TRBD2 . CAISNERERLSGELFF TGTGCCATCAGCAATGAGCGGGAGAGACTCAGCGGGGAGCTGTTTTTT
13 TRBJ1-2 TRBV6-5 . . CASSPRQDYGYTF TGTGCCAGCAGCCCCAGACAAGACTATGGCTACACCTTC
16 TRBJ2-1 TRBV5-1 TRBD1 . CASSWYRDSSYNEQFF TGCGCCAGCAGCTGGTACCGGGACAGCTCCTACAATGAGCAGTTCTTC
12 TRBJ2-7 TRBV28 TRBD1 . CASCTGGYEQYF TGTGCCAGCTGCACAGGGGGCTACGAGCAGTACTTC
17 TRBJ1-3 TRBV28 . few CASRAIPGLWGGNTIYF TGTGCCAGCAGGGCTATTCCGGGACTTTGGGGTGGAAACACCATATATTTT
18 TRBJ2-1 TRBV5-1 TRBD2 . CASSSQKREVRAYNEQFF TGCGCCAGCAGTTCCCAAAAGCGGGAGGTTAGGGCTTACAATGAGCAGTTCTTC
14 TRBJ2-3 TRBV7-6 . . CASSTSRTSDTQYF TGTGCCAGCAGCACTTCTCGGACATCCGATACGCAGTATTTT
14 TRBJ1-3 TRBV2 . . CASSEARQGNTIYF TGTGCCAGCAGTGAAGCCAGACAGGGAAACACCATATATTTT
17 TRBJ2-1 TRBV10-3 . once CAISESRTTSSYNEQFF TGTGCCATCAGTGAGTCGAGAACTACTAGCTCCTACAATGAGCAGTTCTTC
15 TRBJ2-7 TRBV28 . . CASSFGKIASYEQYF TGTGCCAGCAGTTTCGGGAAGATTGCCTCCTACGAGCAGTACTTC
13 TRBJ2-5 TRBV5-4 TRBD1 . CASKVDRGETQYF TGTGCCAGCAAGGTGGACAGGGGAGAGACCCAGTACTTC
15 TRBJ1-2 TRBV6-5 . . CASSYSSRGNNGYTF TGTGCCAGCAGTTACTCGAGTAGAGGGAACAATGGCTACACCTTC
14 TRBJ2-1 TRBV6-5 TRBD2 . CASSVAGGPWEQFF TGTGCCAGCAGTGTAGCGGGAGGGCCATGGGAGCAGTTCTTC
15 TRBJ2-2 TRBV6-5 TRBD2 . CASSPTSNGRGELFF TGTGCCAGCAGCCCTACTAGTAACGGGAGGGGGGAGCTGTTTTTT
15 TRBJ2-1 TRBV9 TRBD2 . CASSVEGSGSYEQFF TGTGCCAGCAGCGTAGAAGGTAGCGGGAGCTATGAGCAGTTCTTC